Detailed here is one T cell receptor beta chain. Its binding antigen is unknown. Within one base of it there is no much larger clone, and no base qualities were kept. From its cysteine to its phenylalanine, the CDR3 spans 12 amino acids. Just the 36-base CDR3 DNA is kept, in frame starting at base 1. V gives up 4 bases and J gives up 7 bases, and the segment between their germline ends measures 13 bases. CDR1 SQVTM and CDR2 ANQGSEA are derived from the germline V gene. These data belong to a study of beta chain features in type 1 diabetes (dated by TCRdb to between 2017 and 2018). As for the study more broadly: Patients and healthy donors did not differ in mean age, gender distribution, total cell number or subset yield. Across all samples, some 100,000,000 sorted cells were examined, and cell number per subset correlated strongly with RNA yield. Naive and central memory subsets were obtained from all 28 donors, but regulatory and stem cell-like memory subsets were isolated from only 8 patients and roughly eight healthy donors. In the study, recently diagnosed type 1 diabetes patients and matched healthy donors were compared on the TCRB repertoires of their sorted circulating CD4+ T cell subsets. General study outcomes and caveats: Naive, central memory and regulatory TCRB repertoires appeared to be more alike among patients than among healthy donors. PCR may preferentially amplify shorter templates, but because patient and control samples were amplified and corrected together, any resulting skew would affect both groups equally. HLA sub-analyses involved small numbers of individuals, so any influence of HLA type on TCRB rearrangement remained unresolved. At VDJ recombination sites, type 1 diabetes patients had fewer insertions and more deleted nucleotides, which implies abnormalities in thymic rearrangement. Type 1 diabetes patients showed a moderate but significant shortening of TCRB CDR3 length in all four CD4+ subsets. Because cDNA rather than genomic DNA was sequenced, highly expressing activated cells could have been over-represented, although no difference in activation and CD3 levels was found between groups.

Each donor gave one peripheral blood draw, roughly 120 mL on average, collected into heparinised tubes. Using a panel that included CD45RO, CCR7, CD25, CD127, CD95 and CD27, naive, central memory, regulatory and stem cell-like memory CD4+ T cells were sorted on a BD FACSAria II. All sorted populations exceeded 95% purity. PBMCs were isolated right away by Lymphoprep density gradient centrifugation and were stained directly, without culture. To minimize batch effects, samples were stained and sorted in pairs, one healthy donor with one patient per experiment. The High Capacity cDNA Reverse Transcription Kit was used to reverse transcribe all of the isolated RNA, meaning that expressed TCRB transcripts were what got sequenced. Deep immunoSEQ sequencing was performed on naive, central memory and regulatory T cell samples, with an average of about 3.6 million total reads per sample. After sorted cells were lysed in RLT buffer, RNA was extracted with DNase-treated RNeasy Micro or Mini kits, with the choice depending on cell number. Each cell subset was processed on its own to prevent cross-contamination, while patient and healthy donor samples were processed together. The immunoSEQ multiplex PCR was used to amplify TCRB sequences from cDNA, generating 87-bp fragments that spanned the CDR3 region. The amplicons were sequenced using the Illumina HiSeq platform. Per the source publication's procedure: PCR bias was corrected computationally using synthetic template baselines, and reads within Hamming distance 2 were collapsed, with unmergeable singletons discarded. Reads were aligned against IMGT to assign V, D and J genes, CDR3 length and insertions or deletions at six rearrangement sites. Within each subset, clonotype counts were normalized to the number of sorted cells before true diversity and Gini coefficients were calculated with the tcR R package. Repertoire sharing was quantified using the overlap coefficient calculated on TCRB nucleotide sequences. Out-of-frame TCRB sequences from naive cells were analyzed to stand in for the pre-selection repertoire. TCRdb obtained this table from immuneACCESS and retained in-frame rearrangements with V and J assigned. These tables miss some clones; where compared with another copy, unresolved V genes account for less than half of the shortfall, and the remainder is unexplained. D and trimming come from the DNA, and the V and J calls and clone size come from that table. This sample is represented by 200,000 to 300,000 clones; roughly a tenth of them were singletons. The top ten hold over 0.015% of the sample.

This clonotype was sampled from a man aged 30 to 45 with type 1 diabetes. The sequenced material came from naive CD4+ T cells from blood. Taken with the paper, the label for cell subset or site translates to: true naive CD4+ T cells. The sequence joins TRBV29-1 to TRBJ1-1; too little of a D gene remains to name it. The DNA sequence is TGCAGCGTTGTTCCAGGCCTTAATGAAGCTTTCTTT. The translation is CSVVPGLNEAFF.